This T cell receptor (beta chain) comes out of a study of T cell responses to AZD1222 COVID-19 vaccine. Study overall: Combined were second doses at about 4 or about 12 weeks.

Study observations and caveats: After the peak T cell response, and only then, were repertoires sampled. Spike-specific TCR depth and breadth grew after two AZD1222 doses. Donor demographics were predominantly white British with a female majority; clonal diversity may be underestimated.

The CDR3 extends over 12 amino acids. The V end was cut by 6 bases, the J end by 8 bases, with 12 bases between. CDR1 MNHEY and CDR2 SVGAGI come from the germline V gene. Data came from immunoSEQ multiplex PCR; TCRdb stores just in-frame clones and leaves some out. The sample shows around 140,000 clones, 85% to 95% of them seen only once. Concerning this clone itself: The antigen remains unidentified.

The sequence derives from an adult in good health. The chain joins TRBV6-5 to TRBJ2-3, with no clear D. The material was peripheral blood, obtained on day 0 of AZD1222 vaccination. CDR3 DNA: TGTGCCAGCAGCCCGGTAGGACGTACGCAGTATTTT. This sequence encodes CASSPVGRTQYF.